This T cell receptor (beta chain) was obtained from a study of long-term antiretroviral therapy in people with HIV. The libraries were made with immunoSEQ v3.0 at survey level. Each sample had sequencing targeting about 40,000-55,000 T-cell genomes. Method: immunoSEQ multiplex PCR; TCRdb's copy keeps in-frame clones and lacks some. The table has about 39,000 clones, around nine tenths seen once. This sample comprised unsorted PBMCs, obtained just before starting antiretroviral therapy. This TCR derives from a woman between 18 and 29 years old with HIV.

The CDR3 protein is CASRGTGSNQPQHF. The CDR3, as DNA: TGTGCCAGCAGGGGGACAGGGAGCAATCAGCCCCAGCATTTT. The rearrangement joins TRBV28 to TRBJ1-5; 9 bases map to TRBD1. V was pared by 6 bases and J by 1 base, with 1 base of the junction left unmatched. This CDR3 comprises 14 residues. Germline V gene data show CDR1 as MDHEN and CDR2 as SYDVKM.